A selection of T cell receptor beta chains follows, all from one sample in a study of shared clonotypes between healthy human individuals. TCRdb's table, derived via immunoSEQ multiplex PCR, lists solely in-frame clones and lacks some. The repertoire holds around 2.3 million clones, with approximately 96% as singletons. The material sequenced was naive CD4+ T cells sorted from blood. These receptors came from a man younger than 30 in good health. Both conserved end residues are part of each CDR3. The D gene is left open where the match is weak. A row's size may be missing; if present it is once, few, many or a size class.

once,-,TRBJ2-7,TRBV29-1,TGCAGCGTTGAAGGCCAGGGAGGAGAGGAGCAGTACTTC,CSVEGQGGEEQYF
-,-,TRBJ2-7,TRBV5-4,TGTGCCAGCAGCTTGTCCGGTGGCTACGAGCAGTACTTC,CASSLSGGYEQYF
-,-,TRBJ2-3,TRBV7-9,TGTGCCAGCACCTGGACAGATACGCAGTATTTT,CASTWTDTQYF
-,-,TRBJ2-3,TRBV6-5,TGTGCCAGCAGGGGGGATACGCAGTATTTT,CASRGDTQYF
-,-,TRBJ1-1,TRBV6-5,TGTGCCAGCAGTTACTCGGCTTGGAGTAACACTGAAGCTTTCTTT,CASSYSAWSNTEAFF
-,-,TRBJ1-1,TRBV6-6,TGTGCCAGCAGCCCCGATTTCTACGGGAACACTGAAGCTTTCTTT,CASSPDFYGNTEAFF
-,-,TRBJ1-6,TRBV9,TGTGCCAGCAGCGTACAGGGTAGTCCACCCCTCCACTTT,CASSVQGSPPLHF
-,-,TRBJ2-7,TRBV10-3,TGTGCCATCAAGTCAGCGGAGACAGAAACCTACGAGCAGTACTTC,CAIKSAETETYEQYF
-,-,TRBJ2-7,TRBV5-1,TGCGCCAGCAGCCTGAGACAAGGGGGGGACGAGCAGTACTTC,CASSLRQGGDEQYF
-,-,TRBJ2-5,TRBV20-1,TGCAGTGCGGCTAGCCCAGAGACCCAGTACTTC,CSAASPETQYF
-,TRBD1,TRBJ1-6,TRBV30,TGTGCCTGGAGTGGGACAGGGGGCCTTATACCCCTCCACTTT,CAWSGTGGLIPLHF
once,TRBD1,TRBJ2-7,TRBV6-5,TGTGCCAGCTCGCACCCCGGGACAGCGTCCTACGAGCAGTACTTC,CASSHPGTASYEQYF
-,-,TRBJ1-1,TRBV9,TGTGCCAGCAGCGCGGGGACCCAACCGGACACTGAAGCTTTCTTT,CASSAGTQPDTEAFF
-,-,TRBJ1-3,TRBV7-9,TGTGCCAGCAGCTTCGGCGAGAGGGGGGCTGGAAACACCATATATTTT,CASSFGERGAGNTIYF
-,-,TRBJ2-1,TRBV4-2,TGTGCCAGCAGCCAAGGACAGGTTTATGAGCAGTTCTTC,CASSQGQVYEQFF
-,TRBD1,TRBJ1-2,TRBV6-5,TGTGCCAGCAGTCCAGGGGGTGGCTACACCTTC,CASSPGGGYTF
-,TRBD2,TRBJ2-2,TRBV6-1,TGTGCCAGCAGTTTCCGCGGGGGGCACACCGGGGAGCTGTTTTTT,CASSFRGGHTGELFF
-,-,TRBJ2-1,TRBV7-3,TGTGCCAGCAGCTTGAACGGGGCTTTAAACAATGAGCAGTTCTTC,CASSLNGALNNEQFF
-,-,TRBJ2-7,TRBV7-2,TGTGCCAGCAGCCTCGACAGAGGGGAGCAGTACTTC,CASSLDRGEQYF
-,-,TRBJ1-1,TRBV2,TGTGCCAGCAGTGAAAACAGATGGAACACTGAAGCTTTCTTT,CASSENRWNTEAFF
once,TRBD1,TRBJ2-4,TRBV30,TGTGCCTGGGGCCGACAGGGAGCCAAAAACATTCAGTACTTC,CAWGRQGAKNIQYF
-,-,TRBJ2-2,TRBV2,TGTGCCAGCAAAGGAAATACCGGGGAGCTGTTTTTT,CASKGNTGELFF
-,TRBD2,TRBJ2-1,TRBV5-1,TGCGCCAGCAGCCTCCTGACTAGCGGGGGGGCAAATGAGCAGTTCTTC,CASSLLTSGGANEQFF
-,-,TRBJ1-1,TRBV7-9,TGTGCCAGCAGACAGGAATTTGGGCGGGGTGGGAACACTGAAGCTTTCTTT,CASRQEFGRGGNTEAFF
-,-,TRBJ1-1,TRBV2,TGTGCCAGCAGTGTACTTCCGGGACAACCGAACACTGAAGCTTTCTTT,CASSVLPGQPNTEAFF
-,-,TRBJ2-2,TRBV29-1,TGCAGCGTTGAGAAGGGCTGGGAGCTGTTTTTT,CSVEKGWELFF
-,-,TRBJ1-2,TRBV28,TGTGCCAGCAGCCAAGTGTGGGGCTACACCTTC,CASSQVWGYTF
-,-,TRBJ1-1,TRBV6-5,TGTGCCAGCACCGCGCTCGGGGCGCAGGCTGAAGCTTTCTTT,CASTALGAQAEAFF
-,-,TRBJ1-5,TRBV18,TGTGCCAGCTCACTTCATACCGATCAGCCCCAGCATTTT,CASSLHTDQPQHF
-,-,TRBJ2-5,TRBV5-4,TGTGCCGCCTCTAGGCCGCTCCATGAGACCCAGTACTTC,CAASRPLHETQYF
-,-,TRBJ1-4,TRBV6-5,TGTGCCAGCACGGGCCCTAATGAAAAACTGTTTTTT,CASTGPNEKLFF
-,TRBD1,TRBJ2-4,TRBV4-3,TGCGCCAGCAGCCGAATAGACAGGGACGAAAACATTCAGTACTTC,CASSRIDRDENIQYF